These 9 T cell receptor beta chains share one sample of origin, sequenced in a study of T cells in tumors after PD-1 blockade. Using immunoSEQ multiplex PCR, the repertoire was profiled, and TCRdb retains in-frame clones only, with some absent. The profile shows 7,500 to 9,500 clones, around two thirds of them singletons. This specimen was tumor tissue, taken after anti-PD-1 treatment. All receptors derive from a human donor with basal cell carcinoma.

V and J are TRBV10-1 and TRBJ1-6, with D unclear. The length of the CDR3 is 12 residues. Germline V gene lookup returns CDR1 WNHNN and CDR2 SYGVQD (reference sequence). V was cut by 3 bases and J by 6 bases, with 3 bases left in between. The CDR3 region has the DNA TGCGCCAGCAGTGAAGCTAATTCACCCCTCCACTTT. Protein product: CASSEANSPLHF.

The rearrangement joins TRBV7-2 to TRBJ1-2; 7 bases line up with TRBD1. CDR3 length equals 15 residues. V gave up 5 bases and J gave up 5 bases; unmatched junction bases: 11. CDR1 is SGHTA, CDR2 FQGNSA, per germline. CDR3 loop: CASSTPGGQKYGYTF. CDR3 coding DNA: TGTGCCAGCAGCACACCGGGGGGACAGAAGTATGGCTACACCTTC. The full variable domain, rest sourced from reference TRBV7-2 and TRBJ1-2, is GAGVSQSPSNKVTEKGKDVELRCDPISGHTALYWYRQSLGQGLEFLIYFQGNSAPDKSGLPSDRFSAERTGGSVSTLTIQRTQQEDSAVYLCASSTPGGQKYGYTFGSGTRLTVV.

The chain employs TRBV30 and TRBJ2-3, with D perhaps TRBD2 (6 bases). This CDR3 comprises 14 residues. Germline V CDR1 and CDR2: GTSNPN, SVGIG (reference sequence). Trimming stripped 3 bases from V and 2 bases from J, with 12 bases between. CDR3 loop: CAWRMRGFTDTQYF. CDR3 coding DNA: TGTGCCTGGAGAATGCGGGGCTTCACAGATACGCAGTATTTT. Drawing the rest from reference TRBV30 and TRBJ2-3, the complete variable domain is SQTIHQWPATLVQPVGSPLSLECTVEGTSNPNLYWYRQAAGRGLQLLFYSVGIGQISSEVPQNLSASRPQDRQFILSSKKLLLSDSGFYLCAWRMRGFTDTQYFGPGTRLTVL.

The V call is TRBV5-5, the J call TRBJ1-5, with D unclear. Germline loops: CDR1 SGHKS, CDR2 YYEKEE (reference sequence). Trimming removed 5 bases at V and 1 base at J, with 13 bases between. The CDR3 length is 15 residues. DNA for the CDR3: TGTGCCAGCAGGGAAACGGGTTTCAGCAATCAGCCCCAGCATTTT. Translating gives CASRETGFSNQPQHF.

This sequence joins TRBV7-8 and TRBJ2-7, with D hard to call. From germline, CDR1 is SGHVS and CDR2 FQNEAQ. V was shortened by 2 bases and J by 9 bases, with 8 bases between the two germline ends. The CDR3 extends over 11 amino acids. The chain's CDR3 is CASSLSTRQYF. As DNA, the CDR3 is TGTGCCAGCAGCTTAAGTACAAGGCAGTACTTC. Variable domain in full (rest from reference TRBV7-8 and TRBJ2-7): GAGVSQSPRYKVAKRGQDVALRCDPISGHVSLFWYQQALGQGPEFLTYFQNEAQLDKSGLPSDRFFAERPEGSVSTLKIQRTQQEDSAVYLCASSLSTRQYFGPGTRLTVT.

This clone was recorded only once. The rearrangement joins TRBV5-1 to TRBJ2-5; maybe TRBD1 (5 bases). V lost 2 bases, J lost 1 base, and 9 bases lay in between. This CDR3 is built from 14 residues. Germline V gene sequence: CDR1 SGHRS, CDR2 YFSETQ. CDR3 sequence (DNA): TGCGCCAGCAGCTTTAGGGGCCGCCAAGAGACCCAGTACTTC. This codes for CASSFRGRQETQYF.

J is TRBJ2-3 and V is TRBV9; D is perhaps TRBD2 (5 bases). CDR1 and CDR2 (germline): SGDLS, YYNGEE. The CDR3 runs to 14 residues. V was clipped by 1 base and J by 5 bases, with 11 bases between them. In DNA, the CDR3 is TGTGCCAGCAGCGTATTCAGCGGAAGAGATACGCAGTATTTT. This gives the protein CASSVFSGRDTQYF.

This clone has only a few counts. This rearrangement joins TRBV27 to TRBJ1-5; D gene unclear. In germline, CDR1 is MNHEY, CDR2 SMNVEV (reference sequence). The V and J ends lost 0 bases and 2 bases respectively, with 8 bases between them. The CDR3 runs to 15 residues. CDR3 coding DNA: TGTGCCAGCAGTTTATCCCTGAGGGGCAATCAGCCCCAGCATTTT. Translation gives CASSLSLRGNQPQHF.

The J gene is TRBJ1-1, the V gene TRBV5-1; D gene ambiguous. The CDR3 covers 13 residues. CDR1 and CDR2 from the germline V gene are SGHRS and YFSETQ. Trimming shortened V by 6 bases and J by 7 bases, and 16 bases separated the two germline ends. CDR3 in amino acids: CASTGKAPNEAFF. The CDR3, as DNA: TGCGCCAGCACGGGGAAGGCTCCCAATGAAGCTTTCTTT.